These T cell receptor beta chains were read from a single sample in a study of CD8+ T cells in alopecia areata. Some clones are missing from TCRdb's copy, which holds only in-frame ones; the method was immunoSEQ multiplex PCR. Found here are 200,000 or so clones, around two fifths of them singletons; the top ten hold about 2.4%. The specimen comprised CD4+ T cells sorted from blood, sampled at roughly week 36, from a patient treated with tofacitinib. The receptors were sampled from a human donor with alopecia areata. Both conserved end residues are part of each CDR3. A D gene is named only where the DNA matches it firmly. The size entry is marked missing in some rows and otherwise reads once, few, many or a size class.

V gene	J gene	clone size	D gene	CDR3 protein	CDR3 DNA
TRBV7-9	TRBJ1-1	few	TRBD1	CASSPPGQGLRAFF	TGTGCCAGCAGTCCACCTGGACAGGGTCTGCGGGCTTTCTTT
TRBV5-8	TRBJ1-1	-	TRBD1	CASSFWGTGYTEAFF	TGTGCCAGCAGCTTCTGGGGGACAGGTTACACTGAAGCTTTCTTT
TRBV12-2	TRBJ2-1	-	-	CASRLDGSGGYEQFF	TGTGCAAGTCGCTTAGATGGGAGCGGAGGCTATGAGCAGTTCTTC
TRBV23-1	TRBJ2-7	-	TRBD2	CASSQDPGLACEQYF	TGCGCCAGCAGTCAAGATCCGGGACTAGCCTGCGAGCAGTACTTC
TRBV6-1	TRBJ1-1	-	-	CASSPGFRMAEAFF	TGTGCCAGCAGCCCAGGGTTCAGGATGGCTGAAGCTTTCTTT
TRBV5-1	TRBJ2-6	-	TRBD1	CASSLWETGVGANVLTF	TGCGCCAGCAGCTTGTGGGAGACAGGGGTCGGGGCCAACGTCCTGACTTTC
TRBV5-1	TRBJ2-4	few	TRBD1	CASSTSGTGADIQYF	TGCGCCAGCAGCACCTCCGGGACAGGGGCCGACATTCAGTACTTC
TRBV29-1	TRBJ2-5	few	TRBD2	CSVPGLAGVRRETQYF	TGCAGCGTACCGGGACTAGCGGGAGTGAGGCGAGAGACCCAGTACTTC
TRBV7-2	TRBJ2-3	-	TRBD2	CASSLLNVAGSGTDTQYF	TGTGCCAGCAGCCTACTCAATGTAGCGGGGTCTGGCACAGATACGCAGTATTTT
TRBV2	TRBJ2-2	-	TRBD2	CASRRSGRSNTGELFF	TGTGCCAGCAGACGTAGCGGGAGATCGAACACCGGGGAGCTGTTTTTT
TRBV30	TRBJ2-5	few	-	CAWSVQSGETQYF	TGTGCCTGGAGTGTACAGAGCGGAGAGACCCAGTACTTC
TRBV7-2	TRBJ2-5	-	TRBD2	CASSFLAGDFRETQYF	TGTGCCAGCAGCTTCCTAGCGGGGGACTTTAGGGAGACCCAGTACTTC
TRBV4-1	TRBJ2-3	-	TRBD1	CASSQPRQGISTDTQYF	TGCGCCAGCAGCCAACCACGACAGGGGATAAGCACAGATACGCAGTATTTT
TRBV4-1	TRBJ2-7	-	-	CASSQEGLGSPYEQYF	TGCGCCAGCAGCCAAGAAGGGTTAGGCAGCCCCTACGAGCAGTACTTC
TRBV5-1	TRBJ1-1	once	-	CASSQPGQNTEAFF	TGCGCCAGCAGCCAACCGGGACAGAACACTGAAGCTTTCTTT
TRBV30	TRBJ1-5	-	-	CAWSVRAGQPQHF	TGTGCCTGGAGTGTACGGGCCGGTCAGCCCCAGCATTTT
TRBV25-1	TRBJ1-5	-	-	CASSGNEGYQPQHF	TGTGCCAGCAGCGGAAATGAGGGATATCAGCCCCAGCATTTT
TRBV27	TRBJ1-5	few	-	CASLESNQPQHF	TGTGCCAGCCTAGAGAGCAATCAGCCCCAGCATTTT
TRBV5-1	TRBJ1-2	few	-	CASSSGHPDYGYTF	TGCGCCAGCAGCTCCGGACACCCAGACTATGGCTACACCTTC
TRBV7-9	TRBJ1-5	few	-	CASSLEVGAQPQPQHF	TGTGCCAGCAGCTTAGAAGTGGGGGCGCAGCCTCAGCCCCAGCATTTT
TRBV7-2	TRBJ1-1	-	-	CASSLEGNSAPEAFF	TGTGCCAGCAGCTTAGAAGGTAACTCCGCCCCTGAAGCTTTCTTT